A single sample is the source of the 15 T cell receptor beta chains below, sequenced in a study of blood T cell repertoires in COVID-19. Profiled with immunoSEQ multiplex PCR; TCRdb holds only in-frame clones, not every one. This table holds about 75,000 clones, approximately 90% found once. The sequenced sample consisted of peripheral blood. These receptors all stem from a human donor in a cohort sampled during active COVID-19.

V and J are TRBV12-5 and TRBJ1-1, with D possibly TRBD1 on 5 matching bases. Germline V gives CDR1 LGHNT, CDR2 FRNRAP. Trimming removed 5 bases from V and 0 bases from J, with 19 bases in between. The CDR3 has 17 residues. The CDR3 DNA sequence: TGTGCTAGTGGTCCTTGGGGGGGGACGGTCATGAACACTGAAGCTTTCTTT. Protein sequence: CASGPWGGTVMNTEAFF.

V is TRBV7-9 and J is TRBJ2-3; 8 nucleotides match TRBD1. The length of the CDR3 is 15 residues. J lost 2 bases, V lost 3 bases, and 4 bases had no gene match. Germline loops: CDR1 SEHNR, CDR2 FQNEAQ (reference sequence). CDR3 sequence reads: CASSFGQGHTDTQYF. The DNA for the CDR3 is TGTGCCAGCAGCTTCGGACAGGGCCACACAGATACGCAGTATTTT.

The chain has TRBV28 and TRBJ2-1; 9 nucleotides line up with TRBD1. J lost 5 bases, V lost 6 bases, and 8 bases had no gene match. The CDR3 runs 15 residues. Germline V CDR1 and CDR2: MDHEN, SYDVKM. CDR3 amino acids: CASSGAGQGDNEQFF. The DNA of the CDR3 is TGTGCCAGCAGCGGAGCGGGACAGGGAGACAATGAGCAGTTCTTC.

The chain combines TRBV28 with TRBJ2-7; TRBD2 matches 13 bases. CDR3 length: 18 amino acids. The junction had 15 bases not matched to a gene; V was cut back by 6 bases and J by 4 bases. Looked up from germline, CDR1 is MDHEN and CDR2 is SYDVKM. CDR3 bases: TGTGCCAGCAGCTCAACAGCAGGAAGGACTAGCGGGAGATACGAGCAGTACTTC. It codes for CASSSTAGRTSGRYEQYF.

CDR3 sequence (DNA): TGTGCCAGCAGCGATACCTTAGACAGGTTTAGTAACTCCTACGAGCAGTACTTC. Amino acid sequence: CASSDTLDRFSNSYEQYF. The chain recombines TRBV7-9 with TRBJ2-7, with D tentatively TRBD1 (6 bases). Germline CDR1 is SEHNR and CDR2 is FQNEAQ (reference sequence). The CDR3 is 18 residues long. Trimming took 5 bases from V and 0 from J, leaving 23 bases between them.

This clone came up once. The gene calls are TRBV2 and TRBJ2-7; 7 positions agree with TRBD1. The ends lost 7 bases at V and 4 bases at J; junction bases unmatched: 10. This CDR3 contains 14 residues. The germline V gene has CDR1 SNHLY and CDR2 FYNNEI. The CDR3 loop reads CASIRQGRPYEQYF. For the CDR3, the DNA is TGTGCCAGCATAAGACAGGGAAGACCTTACGAGCAGTACTTC.

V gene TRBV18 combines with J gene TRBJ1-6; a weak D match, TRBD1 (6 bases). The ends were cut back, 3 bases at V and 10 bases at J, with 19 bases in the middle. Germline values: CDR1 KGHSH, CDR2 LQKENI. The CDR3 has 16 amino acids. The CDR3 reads CASSPTVGGRESPLHF. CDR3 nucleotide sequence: TGTGCCAGCTCACCCACCGTCGGGGGGCGGGAATCACCCCTCCACTTT.

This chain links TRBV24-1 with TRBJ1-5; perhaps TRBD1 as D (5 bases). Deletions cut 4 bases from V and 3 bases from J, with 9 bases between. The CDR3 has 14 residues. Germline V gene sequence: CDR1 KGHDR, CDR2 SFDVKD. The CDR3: CATSDATVNQPQHF. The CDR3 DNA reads TGTGCCACCAGTGACGCGACAGTCAATCAGCCCCAGCATTTT.

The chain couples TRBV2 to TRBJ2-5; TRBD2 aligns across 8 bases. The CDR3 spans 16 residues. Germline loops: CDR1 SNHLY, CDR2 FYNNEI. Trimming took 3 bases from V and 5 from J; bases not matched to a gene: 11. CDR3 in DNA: TGTGCCAGCAGTGATCTACGTAGAGCGGGAGTCGAGACCCAGTACTTC. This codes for CASSDLRRAGVETQYF.

The CDR3 DNA sequence: TGCGCCAGCAGCCATGGGCGGACTAGCGGGAGGTGGAAGCAAGAGACCCAGTACTTC. Its translation is CASSHGRTSGRWKQETQYF. V is TRBV4-1 and J is TRBJ2-5; 14 bases line up with TRBD2. The CDR3 sequence is 19 residues long. CDR1 MGHRA and CDR2 YSYEKL come from the germline V gene. Trimming at V came to 3 bases and at J to 2 bases, leaving 11 bases not matched to a gene.

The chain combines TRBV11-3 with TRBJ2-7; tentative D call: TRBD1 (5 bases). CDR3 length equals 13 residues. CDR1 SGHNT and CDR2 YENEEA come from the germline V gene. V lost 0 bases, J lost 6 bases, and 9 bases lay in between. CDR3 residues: CASSLDPGLEQYF. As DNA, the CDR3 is TGTGCCAGCAGCTTAGATCCAGGGCTCGAGCAGTACTTC.

The CDR3 protein is CASSLTSGYEQYF. The DNA of the CDR3 is TGCGCCAGCAGTTTGACTAGCGGATACGAGCAGTACTTC. The V gene is TRBV10-2, the J gene TRBJ2-7, with 9 bases aligning to TRBD2. The ends lost 5 bases at V and 4 bases at J; junction bases unmatched: 3. The germline V gene encodes CDR1 WSHSY and CDR2 SAAADI. The CDR3 length is 13 residues.

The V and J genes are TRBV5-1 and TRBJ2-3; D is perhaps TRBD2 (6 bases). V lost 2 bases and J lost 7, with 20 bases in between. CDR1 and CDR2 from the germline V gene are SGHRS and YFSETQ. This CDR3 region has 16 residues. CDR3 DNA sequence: TGCGCCAGCAGCTTTGAACTCTTAGCGGTCGCCTATACGCAGTATTTT. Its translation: CASSFELLAVAYTQYF.

CDR3 coding DNA: TGTGCCAGCAGCTTCAGGGACAGGGGTTCAGCCGAGCAGTACTTC. Amino acids: CASSFRDRGSAEQYF. This chain links TRBV5-7 with TRBJ2-7; TRBD1 matches 10 bases. TRBV5-7 is designated an ORF whose function remains uncertain. Unmatched junction bases numbered 8, after V lost 2 bases and J lost 6 bases. The length of the CDR3 is 15 residues.

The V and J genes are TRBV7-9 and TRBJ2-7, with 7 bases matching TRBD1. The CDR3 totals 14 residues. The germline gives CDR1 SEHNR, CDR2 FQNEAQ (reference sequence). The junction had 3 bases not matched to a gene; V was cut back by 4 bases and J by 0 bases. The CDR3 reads CASSSTGSSYEQYF. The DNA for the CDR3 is TGTGCCAGCAGCTCGACAGGGAGCTCCTACGAGCAGTACTTC.